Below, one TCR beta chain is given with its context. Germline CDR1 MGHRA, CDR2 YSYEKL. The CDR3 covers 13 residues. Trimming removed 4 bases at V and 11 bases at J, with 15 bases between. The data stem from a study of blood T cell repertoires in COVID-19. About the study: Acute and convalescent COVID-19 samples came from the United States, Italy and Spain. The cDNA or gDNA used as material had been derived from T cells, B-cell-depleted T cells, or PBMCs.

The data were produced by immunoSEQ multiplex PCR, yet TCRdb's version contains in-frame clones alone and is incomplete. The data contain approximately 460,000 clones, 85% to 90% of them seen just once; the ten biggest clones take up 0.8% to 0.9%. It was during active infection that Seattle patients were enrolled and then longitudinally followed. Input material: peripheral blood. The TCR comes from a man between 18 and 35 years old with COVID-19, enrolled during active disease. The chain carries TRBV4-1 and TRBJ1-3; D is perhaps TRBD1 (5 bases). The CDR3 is CASSPRQREAIYF. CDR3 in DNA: TGCGCCAGCAGCCCGAGACAGCGGGAGGCCATATATTTT.